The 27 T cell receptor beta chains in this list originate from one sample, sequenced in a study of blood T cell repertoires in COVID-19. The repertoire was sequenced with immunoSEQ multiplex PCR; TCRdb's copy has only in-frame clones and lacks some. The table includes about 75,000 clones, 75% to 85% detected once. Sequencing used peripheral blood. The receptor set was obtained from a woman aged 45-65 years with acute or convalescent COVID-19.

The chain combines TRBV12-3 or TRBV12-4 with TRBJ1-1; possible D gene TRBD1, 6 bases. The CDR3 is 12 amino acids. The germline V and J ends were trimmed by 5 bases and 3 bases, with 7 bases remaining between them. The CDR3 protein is CASSNRDTEAFF. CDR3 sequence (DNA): TGTGCCAGCAGTAACAGGGACACTGAAGCTTTCTTT.

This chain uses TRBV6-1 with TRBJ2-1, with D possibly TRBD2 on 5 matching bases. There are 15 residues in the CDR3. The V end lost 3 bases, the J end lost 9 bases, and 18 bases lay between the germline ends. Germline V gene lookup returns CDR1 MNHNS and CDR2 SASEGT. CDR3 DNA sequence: TGTGCCAGCAGTGATGAGGGTTTCCCTATGGTTGAGCAGTTCTTC. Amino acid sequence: CASSDEGFPMVEQFF.

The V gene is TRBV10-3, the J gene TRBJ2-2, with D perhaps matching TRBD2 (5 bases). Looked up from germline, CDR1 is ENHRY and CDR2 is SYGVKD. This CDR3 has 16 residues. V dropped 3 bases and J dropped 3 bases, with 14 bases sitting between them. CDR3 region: CAISEEGFVDTGELFF. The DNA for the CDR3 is TGTGCCATCAGTGAAGAGGGTTTCGTGGACACCGGGGAGCTGTTTTTT.

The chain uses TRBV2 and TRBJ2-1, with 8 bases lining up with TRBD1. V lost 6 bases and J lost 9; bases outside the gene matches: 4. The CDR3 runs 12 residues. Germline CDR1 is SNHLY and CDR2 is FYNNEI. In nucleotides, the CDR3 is TGTGCCAGCAGCGGGACAGGCTTTGAGCAGTTCTTC. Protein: CASSGTGFEQFF.

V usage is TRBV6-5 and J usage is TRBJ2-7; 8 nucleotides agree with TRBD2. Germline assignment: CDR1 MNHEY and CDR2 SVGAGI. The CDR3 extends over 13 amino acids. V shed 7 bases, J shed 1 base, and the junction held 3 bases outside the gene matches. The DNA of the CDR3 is TGTGCCAGCAAGGGGACTAGTTCCTACGAGCAGTACTTC. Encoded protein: CASKGTSSYEQYF.

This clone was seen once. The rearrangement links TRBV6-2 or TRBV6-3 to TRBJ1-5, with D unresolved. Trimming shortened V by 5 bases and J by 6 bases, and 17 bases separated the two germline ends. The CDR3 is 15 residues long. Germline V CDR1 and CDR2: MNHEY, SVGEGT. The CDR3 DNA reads TGTGCCAGCAGTCATAATGTCGGGATTATTCAGCCCCAGCATTTT. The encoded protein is CASSHNVGIIQPQHF.

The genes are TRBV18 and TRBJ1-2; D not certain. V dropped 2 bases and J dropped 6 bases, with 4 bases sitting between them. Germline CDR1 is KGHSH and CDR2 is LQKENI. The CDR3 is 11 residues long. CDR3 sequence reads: CASSPTDGYTF. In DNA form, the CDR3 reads TGTGCCAGCTCACCAACAGATGGCTACACCTTC. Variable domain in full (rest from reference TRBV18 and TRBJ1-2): NAGVMQNPRHLVRRRGQEARLRCSPMKGHSHVYWYRQLPEEGLKFMVYLQKENIIDESGMPKERFSAEFPKEGPSILRIQQVVRGDSAAYFCASSPTDGYTFGSGTRLTVV.

The CDR3, as DNA: TGCGCCAGCAGCTTGCGGGGCAATCAGCCCCAGCATTTT. It codes for CASSLRGNQPQHF. The chain recombines TRBV5-1 with TRBJ1-5; D unresolved. V lost 1 base, J lost 2 bases, and 4 bases lay in between. CDR1 SGHRS and CDR2 YFSETQ come from the germline V gene. The CDR3 sequence is 13 residues long.

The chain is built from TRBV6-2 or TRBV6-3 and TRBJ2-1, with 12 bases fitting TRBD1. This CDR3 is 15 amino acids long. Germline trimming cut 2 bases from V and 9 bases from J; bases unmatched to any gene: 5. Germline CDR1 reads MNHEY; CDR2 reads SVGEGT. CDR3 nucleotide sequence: TGTGCCAGCAGTTACACGGGACAGGGGGCAGTTGAGCAGTTCTTC. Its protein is CASSYTGQGAVEQFF.

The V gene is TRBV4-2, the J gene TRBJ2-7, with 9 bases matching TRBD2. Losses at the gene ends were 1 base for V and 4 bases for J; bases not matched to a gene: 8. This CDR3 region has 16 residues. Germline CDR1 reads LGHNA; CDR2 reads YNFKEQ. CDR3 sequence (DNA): TGTGCCAGCAGCCAAGGATTAGCGGGAGCAGCGTACGAGCAGTACTTC. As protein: CASSQGLAGAAYEQYF.

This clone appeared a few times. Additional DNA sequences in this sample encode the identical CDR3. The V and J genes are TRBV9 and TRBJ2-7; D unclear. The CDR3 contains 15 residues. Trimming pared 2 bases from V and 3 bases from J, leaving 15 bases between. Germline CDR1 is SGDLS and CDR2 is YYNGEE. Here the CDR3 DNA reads TGTGCCAGCAGCGTCAACAGTGGAAGCAGCTACGAGCAGTACTTC. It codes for CASSVNSGSSYEQYF.

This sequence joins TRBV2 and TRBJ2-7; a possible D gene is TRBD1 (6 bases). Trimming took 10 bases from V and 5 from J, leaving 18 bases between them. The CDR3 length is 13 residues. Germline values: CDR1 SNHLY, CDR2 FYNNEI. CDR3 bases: TGTGCCACCCGACTGGGCAGGGGAAACGAGCAGTACTTC. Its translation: CATRLGRGNEQYF. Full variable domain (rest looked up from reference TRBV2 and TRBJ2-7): EPEVTQTPSHQVTQMGQEVILRCVPISNHLYFYWYRQILGQKVEFLVSFYNNEISEKSEIFDDQFSVERPDGSNFTLKIRSTKLEDSAMYFCATRLGRGNEQYFGPGTRLTVT.

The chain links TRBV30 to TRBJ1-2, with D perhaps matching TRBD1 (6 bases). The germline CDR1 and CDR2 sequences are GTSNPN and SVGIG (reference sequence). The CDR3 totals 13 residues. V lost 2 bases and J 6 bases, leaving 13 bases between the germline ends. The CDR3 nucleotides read TGTGCCTGGAGTTCCGGACAGACTCATGGCTACACCTTC. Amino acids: CAWSSGQTHGYTF.

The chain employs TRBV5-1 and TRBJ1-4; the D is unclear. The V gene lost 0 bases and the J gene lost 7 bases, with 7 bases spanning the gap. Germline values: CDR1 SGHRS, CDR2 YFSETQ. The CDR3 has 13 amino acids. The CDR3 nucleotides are TGCGCCAGCAGCTTGGGTAGTGGTGAAAAACTGTTTTTT. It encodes CASSLGSGEKLFF.

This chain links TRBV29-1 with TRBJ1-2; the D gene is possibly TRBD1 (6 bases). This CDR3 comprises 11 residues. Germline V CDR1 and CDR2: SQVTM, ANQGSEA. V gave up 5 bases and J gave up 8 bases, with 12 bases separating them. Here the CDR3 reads CSVSPGEGYTF. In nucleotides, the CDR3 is TGCAGCGTTTCTCCAGGGGAGGGCTACACCTTC.

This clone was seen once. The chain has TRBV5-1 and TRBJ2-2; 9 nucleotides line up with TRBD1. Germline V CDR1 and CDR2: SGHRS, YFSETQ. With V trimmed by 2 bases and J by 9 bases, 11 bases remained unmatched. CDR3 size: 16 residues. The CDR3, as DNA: TGCGCCAGCAGCTTCTACTCGGGGACAGGGATCCGGGAGCTGTTTTTT. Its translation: CASSFYSGTGIRELFF.

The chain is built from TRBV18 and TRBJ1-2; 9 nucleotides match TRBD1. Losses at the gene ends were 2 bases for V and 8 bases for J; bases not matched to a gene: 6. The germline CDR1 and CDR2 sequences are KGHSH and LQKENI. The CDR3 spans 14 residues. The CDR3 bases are TGTGCCAGCTCACCATCGGGACAGGGACCCGGCTACACCTTC. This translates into CASSPSGQGPGYTF.

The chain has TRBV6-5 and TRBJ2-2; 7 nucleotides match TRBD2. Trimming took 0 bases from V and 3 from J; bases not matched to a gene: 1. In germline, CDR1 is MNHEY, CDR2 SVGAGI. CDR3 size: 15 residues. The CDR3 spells CASSYSGLHTGELFF. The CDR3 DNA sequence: TGTGCCAGCAGTTACTCGGGACTACACACCGGGGAGCTGTTTTTT.

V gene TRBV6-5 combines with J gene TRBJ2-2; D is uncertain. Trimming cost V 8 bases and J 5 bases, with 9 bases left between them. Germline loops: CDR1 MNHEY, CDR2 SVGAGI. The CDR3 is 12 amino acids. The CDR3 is CASRSGTGELFF. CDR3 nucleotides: TGTGCCAGCCGTTCCGGGACCGGGGAGCTGTTTTTT.

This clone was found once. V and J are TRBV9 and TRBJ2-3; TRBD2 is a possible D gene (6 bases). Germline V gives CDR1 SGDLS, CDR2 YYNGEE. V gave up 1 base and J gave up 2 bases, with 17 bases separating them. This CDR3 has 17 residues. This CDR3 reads CASSVLGSGTFTDTQYF. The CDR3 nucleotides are TGTGCCAGCAGCGTACTCGGGAGTGGGACTTTCACAGATACGCAGTATTTT.

CDR3 in amino acids: CASGLVLGLAGRSYGYTF. The DNA of the CDR3 is TGTGCTAGTGGTTTGGTACTTGGTTTGGCGGGGCGATCCTATGGCTACACCTTC. The rearrangement links TRBV12-5 to TRBJ1-2; perhaps TRBD1 as D (5 bases). V lost 0 bases and J 4 bases, leaving 21 bases between the germline ends. This CDR3 comprises 18 residues. The germline gives CDR1 LGHNT, CDR2 FRNRAP.

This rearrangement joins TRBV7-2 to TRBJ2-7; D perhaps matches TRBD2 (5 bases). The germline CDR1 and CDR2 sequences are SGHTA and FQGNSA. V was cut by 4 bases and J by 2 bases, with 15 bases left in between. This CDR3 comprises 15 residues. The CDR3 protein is CASSSRTGEPYEQYF. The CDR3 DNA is TGTGCCAGCAGCTCCCGAACTGGGGAGCCCTACGAGCAGTACTTC.

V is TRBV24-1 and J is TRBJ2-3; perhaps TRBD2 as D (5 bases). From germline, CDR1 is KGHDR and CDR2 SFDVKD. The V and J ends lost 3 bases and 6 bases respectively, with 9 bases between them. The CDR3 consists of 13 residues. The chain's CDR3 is CATSDGGRDTQYF. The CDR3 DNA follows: TGTGCCACCAGTGATGGAGGTAGGGATACGCAGTATTTT.

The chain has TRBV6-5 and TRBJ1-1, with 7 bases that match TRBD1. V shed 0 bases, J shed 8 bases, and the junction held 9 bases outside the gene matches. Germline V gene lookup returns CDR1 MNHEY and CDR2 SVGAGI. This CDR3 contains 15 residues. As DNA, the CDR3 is TGTGCCAGCAGTTACTCGACCAGGGGGATAGTGGAAGCTTTCTTT. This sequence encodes CASSYSTRGIVEAFF.

CDR3 amino acids: CASSKGAQSTGNTIYF. CDR3 nucleotides: TGTGCCAGCAGCAAAGGGGCGCAGTCCACTGGAAACACCATATATTTT. The gene calls are TRBV21-1 and TRBJ1-3; the table assigns TRBD1, which was not confirmed against the DNA. TRBV21-1 is tagged as a pseudogene. The CDR3 covers 16 residues.

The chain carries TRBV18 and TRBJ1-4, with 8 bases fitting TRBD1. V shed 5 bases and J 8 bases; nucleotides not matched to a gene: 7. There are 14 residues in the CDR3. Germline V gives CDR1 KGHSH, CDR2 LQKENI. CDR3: CASSTDRVREKLFF. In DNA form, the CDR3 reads TGTGCCAGCTCAACGGACAGGGTGAGGGAAAAACTGTTTTTT.

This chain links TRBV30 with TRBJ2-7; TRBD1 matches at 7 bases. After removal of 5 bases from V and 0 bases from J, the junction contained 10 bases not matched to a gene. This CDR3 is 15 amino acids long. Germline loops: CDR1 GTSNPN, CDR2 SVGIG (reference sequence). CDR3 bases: TGTGCCTGGGCCGCCGGGACAGTTGTCTCCTACGAGCAGTACTTC. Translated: CAWAAGTVVSYEQYF.